Described below is a single TCR beta chain sequence and its context. This clone has more than one count but fewer than ten. Its target antigen remains unknown. No quality values exist for individual bases; no much larger clone is one base distant. The data originate from a study of blood T cell dynamics during melanoma immunotherapy (dated by TCRdb to 2018 to 2021). Describing the broader study: Patients with metastatic melanoma were treated with first-line pembrolizumab or nivolumab plus ipilimumab as standard of care in the United Kingdom. Consecutive patients formed a training cohort, and a further independent group of patients from the same centre was pooled into an external validation set. To identify early correlates of response, the study profiled peripheral T cell receptor repertoires in patients with metastatic melanoma before and after one cycle of checkpoint inhibitor therapy. Here is what the overall study found, with its caveats: Whether the T cell clones behind the repertoire changes were melanoma-specific or instead reflected general immune activation was something the study could not determine. Unlike progressors, patients who went on to achieve disease control showed a bifurcated reorganization of the PBMC repertoire at W3, with either increased clonality or increased diversity. The relatively small sample size was acknowledged as something that could potentially limit how far the results can be generalized.

Every bulk PBMC sample was loaded with the same fixed amount of around 400 ng of DNA. TCR beta CDR3 sequences were amplified from genomic DNA using the immunoSEQ TCRb Assay kit according to manufacturer instructions. The KAPA Library Quantification Kit for Illumina platforms was used to quantify the pooled libraries by qPCR. Sequencing of the pooled libraries was done on an Illumina NextSeq 500, with clustering at about 0.55-1.2 pM. The published analysis was carried out like this. The TCR data were analyzed using immunoSEQ ANALYZER and the R LymphoSeq package. A rearrangement efficiency score was calculated as productive divided by the sum of productive and non-productive CDR3 sequences. Clonality was measured with the Gini coefficient and diversity with the Renyi index at alpha=1, compared pairwise between timepoints within each patient. Clonal relatedness, based on an edit distance of 3, and repertoire similarity, based on the Bhattacharyya coefficient, were both computed in LymphoSeq. Linear discriminant analysis on week-3 changes in clonality and diversity was built with the R MASS and caret packages to classify response. TCRdb took over this immuneACCESS table, retaining in-frame rearrangements with V and J assigned. Such tables are incomplete; in checked studies, under half of the missing clones stem from an unresolved V gene, and the remainder is unexplained. The D gene and trimming were derived from the DNA, and the V and J assignments and clone size from that table. For this sample the table gives fewer than 20,000 clones, of which approximately 90% were detected only once. Less than 2% of the sample belongs to the ten largest clones.

The junction shows trimming of 7 bases on V and 8 bases on J, and the gene matches do not reach 7 bases of it. The germline V gene provides CDR1 MGHDK and CDR2 SYGVNS. Spanning cysteine to phenylalanine, the CDR3 consists of 13 amino acids. The only DNA kept is the CDR3, 39 bases in frame from the first base. The time point label for this specimen denotes: pre-treatment baseline. Blood samples were collected before treatment (T0) and at week 3 (W3), after the first cycle of checkpoint blockade. Except for a couple of patients with rapid clinical progression, response was assessed 12 weeks after the first infusion by RECIST 1.1; disease control meant complete response, partial response or stable disease. Patients were excluded for prior systemic cancer treatment, concomitant immunosuppressant therapy or synchronous other active malignancies. Both bulk PBMC and plasma cell-free DNA were sequenced for TCR beta so that circulating cells and T cell turnover could be tracked. Lymphoprep and SepMate tubes were used to isolate PBMC from blood, and red cell lysis was then performed. QIAamp DNA Blood Mini kits were used to extract DNA from PBMC and from sorted T cell subsets.

This sequence uses TRBV25-1 and TRBJ1-4; 7 bases in between match TRBD1. The input for sequencing was blood, taken from a patient treated with checkpoint blockade. The TCR sequence derives from a human donor with melanoma. The CDR3 protein sequence reads: CASKRDSGEKLFF. The DNA reads TGTGCCAGCAAACGGGACAGTGGGGAAAAACTGTTTTTT.